This is a list of T cell receptor beta chains from one sample in a study of regulatory T cells in long-lasting Graves disease. Each CDR3 protein gets one entry after TCRdb re-called the multiplex PCR reads with MiXCR. The sample has roughly 400,000 distinct CDR3 sequences, under 25% seen once. This sample comprised peripheral blood mononuclear cells (PBMCs), obtained when the disease was refractory, from a patient treated with antithyroid drugs. The receptors derive from a female donor with Graves disease. Each CDR3 is given with its conserved first and last residue. Fields, in order: clone size, V gene, D gene, J gene, CDR3 DNA, CDR3 protein. The D gene is left open where the match is weak. Clone size, where shown, is once, few, many, or a class for clones that have expanded.

clone size: many; V gene: TRBV28; D gene: .; J gene: TRBJ2-5; CDR3 DNA: TGTGCCAGCAGTTCCATCGGGGGCCGAGAGACCCAGTACTTC; CDR3 protein: CASSSIGGRETQYF
clone size: .; V gene: TRBV2; D gene: .; J gene: TRBJ1-3; CDR3 DNA: TGTGCCAGCAGTGAAGCGCCCAGCTCTGGAAACACCATATATTTT; CDR3 protein: CASSEAPSSGNTIYF
clone size: few; V gene: TRBV7-3; D gene: TRBD2; J gene: TRBJ2-3; CDR3 DNA: TGTGCCAGCAGCTCCCCCGCCGGACTAGCGGGAATCACAGATACGCAGTATTTT; CDR3 protein: CASSSPAGLAGITDTQYF
clone size: .; V gene: TRBV19; D gene: .; J gene: TRBJ1-3; CDR3 DNA: TGTGCCAGTAGTACACAGGGAGGAAACACCATATATTTT; CDR3 protein: CASSTQGGNTIYF
clone size: .; V gene: TRBV24-1; D gene: .; J gene: TRBJ1-1; CDR3 DNA: TGTGCCACCAGGCCATGGGGGGATACTGAAGCTTTCTTT; CDR3 protein: CATRPWGDTEAFF
clone size: many; V gene: TRBV20-1; D gene: TRBD2; J gene: TRBJ2-5; CDR3 DNA: TGCAGTGCTAGAGATTTGCGGGAGACCTTACAAGAGACCCAGTACTTC; CDR3 protein: CSARDLRETLQETQYF
clone size: many; V gene: TRBV28; D gene: .; J gene: TRBJ1-2; CDR3 DNA: TGTGCCAGCACCCCGACGGATAACTATGGCTACACCTTC; CDR3 protein: CASTPTDNYGYTF
clone size: .; V gene: TRBV28; D gene: .; J gene: TRBJ2-6; CDR3 DNA: TGTGCCAGCAGTCCGAATCCGGGCGTTTCTGGGGCCAACGTCCTGACTTTC; CDR3 protein: CASSPNPGVSGANVLTF
clone size: .; V gene: TRBV10-1; D gene: .; J gene: TRBJ2-2; CDR3 DNA: TGCGCCAGCTCCAGGGTGAACACCGGGGAGCTGTTTTTT; CDR3 protein: CASSRVNTGELFF
clone size: many; V gene: TRBV2; D gene: .; J gene: TRBJ1-2; CDR3 DNA: TGTGCCACCGAGTATGCTGGCTACACCTTC; CDR3 protein: CATEYAGYTF
clone size: few; V gene: TRBV7-2; D gene: TRBD2; J gene: TRBJ2-7; CDR3 DNA: TGTGCCAGCAGTTTACTAGCGGGAGGGCCGGACGAGCAGTACTTC; CDR3 protein: CASSLLAGGPDEQYF
clone size: many; V gene: TRBV2; D gene: .; J gene: TRBJ1-1; CDR3 DNA: TGTGCCAGCAGCCTTTTAGGGGTGGGGACTGAAGCTTTCTTT; CDR3 protein: CASSLLGVGTEAFF
clone size: few; V gene: TRBV12-3/TRBV12-4; D gene: TRBD1; J gene: TRBJ2-7; CDR3 DNA: TGTGCCAGCAGTTGGGACAGATCCTACGAGCAGTACTTC; CDR3 protein: CASSWDRSYEQYF
clone size: many; V gene: TRBV5-1; D gene: .; J gene: TRBJ2-4; CDR3 DNA: TGCGCCAGCAGCTTGGCCGCACATCTAGCCAAAAACATTCAGTACTTC; CDR3 protein: CASSLAAHLAKNIQYF